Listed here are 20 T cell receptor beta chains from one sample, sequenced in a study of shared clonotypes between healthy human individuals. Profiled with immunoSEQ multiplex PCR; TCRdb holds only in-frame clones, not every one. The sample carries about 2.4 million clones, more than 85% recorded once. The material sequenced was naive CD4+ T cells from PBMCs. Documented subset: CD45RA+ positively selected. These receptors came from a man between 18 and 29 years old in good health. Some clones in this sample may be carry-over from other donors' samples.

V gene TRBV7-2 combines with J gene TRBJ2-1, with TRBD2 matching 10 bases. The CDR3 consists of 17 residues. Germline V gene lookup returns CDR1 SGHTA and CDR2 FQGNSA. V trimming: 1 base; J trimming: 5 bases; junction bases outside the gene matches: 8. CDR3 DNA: TGTGCCAGCAGCTTAGATCGATCTAGCGGGAGAGACAATGAGCAGTTCTTC. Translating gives CASSLDRSSGRDNEQFF.

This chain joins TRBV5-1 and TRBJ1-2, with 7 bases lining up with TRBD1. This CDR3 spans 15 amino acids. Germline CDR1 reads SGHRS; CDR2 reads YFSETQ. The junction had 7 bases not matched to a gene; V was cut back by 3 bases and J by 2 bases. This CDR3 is CASSSGGTDNYGYTF. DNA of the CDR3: TGCGCCAGCAGCTCGGGAGGGACAGACAACTATGGCTACACCTTC.

The CDR3 DNA is TGTGCCAGCAAGCAGGGTATTGTTCAGCCCCAGCATTTT. It codes for CASKQGIVQPQHF. V gene TRBV28 combines with J gene TRBJ1-5; D might be TRBD1 (5 bases). Trimming left V 7 bases short and J 6 bases short, with 13 bases between. This CDR3 has 13 amino acids. In germline, CDR1 is MDHEN, CDR2 SYDVKM.

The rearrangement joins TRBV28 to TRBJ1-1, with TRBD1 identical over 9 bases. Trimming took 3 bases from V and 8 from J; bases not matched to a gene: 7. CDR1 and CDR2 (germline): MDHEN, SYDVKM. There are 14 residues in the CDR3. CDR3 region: CASSLGQGAGEAFF. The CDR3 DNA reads TGTGCCAGCAGTTTGGGACAGGGAGCTGGAGAAGCTTTCTTT.

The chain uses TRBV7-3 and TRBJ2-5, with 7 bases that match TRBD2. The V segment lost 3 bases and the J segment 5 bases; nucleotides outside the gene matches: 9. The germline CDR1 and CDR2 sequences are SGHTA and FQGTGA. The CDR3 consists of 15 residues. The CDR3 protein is CASSLNSGAGETQYF. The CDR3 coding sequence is TGTGCCAGCAGCTTGAATAGCGGAGCGGGGGAGACCCAGTACTTC.

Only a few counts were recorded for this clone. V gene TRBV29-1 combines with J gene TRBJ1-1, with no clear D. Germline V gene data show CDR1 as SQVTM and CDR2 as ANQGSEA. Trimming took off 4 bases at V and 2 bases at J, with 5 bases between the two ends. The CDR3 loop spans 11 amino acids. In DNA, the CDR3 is TGCAGCGTTGTTCCAAACACTGAAGCTTTCTTT. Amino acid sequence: CSVVPNTEAFF. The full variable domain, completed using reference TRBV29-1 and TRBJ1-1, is SAVISQKPSRDICQRGTSLTIQCQVDSQVTMMFWYRQQPGQSLTLIATANQGSEATYESGFVIDKFPISRPNLTFSTLTVSNMSPEDSSIYLCSVVPNTEAFFGQGTRLTVV.

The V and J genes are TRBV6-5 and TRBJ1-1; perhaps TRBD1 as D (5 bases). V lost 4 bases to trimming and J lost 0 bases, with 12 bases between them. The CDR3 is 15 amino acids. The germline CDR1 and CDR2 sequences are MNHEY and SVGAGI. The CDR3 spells CASSFRATMNTEAFF. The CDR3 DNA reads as TGTGCCAGCAGTTTCAGGGCTACCATGAACACTGAAGCTTTCTTT.

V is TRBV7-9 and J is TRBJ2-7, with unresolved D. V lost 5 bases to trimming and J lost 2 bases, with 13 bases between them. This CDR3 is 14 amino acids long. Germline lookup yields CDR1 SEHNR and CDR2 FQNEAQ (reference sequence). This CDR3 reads CASSPQTVTYEQYF. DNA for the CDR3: TGTGCCAGCAGCCCCCAGACGGTTACCTACGAGCAGTACTTC.

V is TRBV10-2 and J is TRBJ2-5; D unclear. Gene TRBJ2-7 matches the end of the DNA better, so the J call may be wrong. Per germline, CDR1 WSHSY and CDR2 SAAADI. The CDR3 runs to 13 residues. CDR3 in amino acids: CASGRHLSYEQYF. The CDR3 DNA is TGCGCCAGCGGCCGACACCTTTCCTACGAGCAGTACTTC.

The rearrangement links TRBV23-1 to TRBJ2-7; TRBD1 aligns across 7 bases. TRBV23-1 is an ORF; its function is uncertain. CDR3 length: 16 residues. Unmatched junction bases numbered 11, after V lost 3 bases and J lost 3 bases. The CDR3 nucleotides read TGCGCCAGCAGTCAGCGAACAGGGGCCCACATCTACGAGCAGTACTTC. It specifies CASSQRTGAHIYEQYF.

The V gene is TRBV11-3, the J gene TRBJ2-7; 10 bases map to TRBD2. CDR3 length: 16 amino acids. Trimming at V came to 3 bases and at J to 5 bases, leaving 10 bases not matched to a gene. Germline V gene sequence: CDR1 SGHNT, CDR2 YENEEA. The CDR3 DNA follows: TGTGCCAGCAGCTTCGGTAGCGGGGGGTCGATGGACGAGCAGTACTTC. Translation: CASSFGSGGSMDEQYF. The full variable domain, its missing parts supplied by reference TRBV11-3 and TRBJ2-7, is EAGVVQSPRYKIIEKKQPVAFWCNPISGHNTLYWYLQNLGQGPELLIRYENEEAVDDSQLPKDRFSAERLKGVDSTLKIQPAELGDSAVYLCASSFGSGGSMDEQYFGPGTRLTVT.

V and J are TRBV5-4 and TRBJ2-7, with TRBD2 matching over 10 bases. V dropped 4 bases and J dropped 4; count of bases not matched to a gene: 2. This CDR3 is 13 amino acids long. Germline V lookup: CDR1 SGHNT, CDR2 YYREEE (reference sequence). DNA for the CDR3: TGTGCCAGCAGCCGGACTAGCGGTTACGAGCAGTACTTC. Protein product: CASSRTSGYEQYF.

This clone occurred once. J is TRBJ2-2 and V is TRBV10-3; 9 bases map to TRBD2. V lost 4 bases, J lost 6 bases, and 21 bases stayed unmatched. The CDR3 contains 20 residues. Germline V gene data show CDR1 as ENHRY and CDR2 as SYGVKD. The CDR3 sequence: CAISAQGISGGRATPGELFF. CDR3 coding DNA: TGTGCCATCAGTGCTCAGGGGATCAGCGGCGGGAGGGCGACACCCGGGGAGCTGTTTTTT.

This CDR3 is CASSELGQRREQYF. The CDR3, as DNA: TGTGCCAGCAGTGAACTCGGACAGCGAAGGGAGCAGTACTTC. V gene TRBV6-1 combines with J gene TRBJ2-7; a weak D match, TRBD1 (6 bases). Germline V lookup: CDR1 MNHNS, CDR2 SASEGT. V was clipped by 2 bases and J by 7 bases, with 15 bases between them. The CDR3 runs to 14 residues.

The CDR3: CASSYWRTGWETQYF. DNA of the CDR3: TGTGCCAGCAGTTACTGGAGGACGGGCTGGGAGACCCAGTACTTC. The chain is built from TRBV6-5 and TRBJ2-5; tentatively, D is TRBD2 (5 bases). The V end was cut by 1 base, the J end by 5 bases, with 14 bases between. Germline-derived CDR1 and CDR2 are MNHEY and SVGAGI. The CDR3 is 15 amino acids.

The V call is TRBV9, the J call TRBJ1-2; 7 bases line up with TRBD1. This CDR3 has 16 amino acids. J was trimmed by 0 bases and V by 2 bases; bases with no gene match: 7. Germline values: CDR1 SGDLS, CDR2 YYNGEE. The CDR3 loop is CASSVNRGRANYGYTF. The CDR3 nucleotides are TGTGCCAGCAGCGTTAACAGGGGCCGAGCTAACTATGGCTACACCTTC. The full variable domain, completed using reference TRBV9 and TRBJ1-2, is DSGVTQTPKHLITATGQRVTLRCSPRSGDLSVYWYQQSLDQGLQFLIQYYNGEERAKGNILERFSAQQFPDLHSELNLSSLELGDSALYFCASSVNRGRANYGYTFGSGTRLTVV.

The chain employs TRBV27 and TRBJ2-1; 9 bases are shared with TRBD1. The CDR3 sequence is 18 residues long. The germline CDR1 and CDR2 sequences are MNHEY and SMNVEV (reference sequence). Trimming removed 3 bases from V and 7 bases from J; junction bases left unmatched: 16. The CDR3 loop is CASSLSGTGKQTGNEQFF. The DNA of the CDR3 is TGTGCCAGCAGTTTGTCCGGGACAGGGAAGCAGACAGGGAATGAGCAGTTCTTC.

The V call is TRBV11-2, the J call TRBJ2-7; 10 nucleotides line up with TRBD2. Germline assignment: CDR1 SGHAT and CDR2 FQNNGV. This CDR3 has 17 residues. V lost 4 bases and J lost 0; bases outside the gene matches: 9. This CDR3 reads CASSSIPASGSSYEQYF. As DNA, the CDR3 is TGTGCCAGCAGCTCCATCCCGGCTAGCGGGAGCTCCTACGAGCAGTACTTC.

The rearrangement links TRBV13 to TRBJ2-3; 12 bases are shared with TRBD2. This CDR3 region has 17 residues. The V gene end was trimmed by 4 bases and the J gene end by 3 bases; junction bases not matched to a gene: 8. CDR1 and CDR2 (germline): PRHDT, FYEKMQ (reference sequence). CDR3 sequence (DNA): TGTGCCAGCAGCTCATTTCCTGGGACTAGCGGGACAGATACGCAGTATTTT. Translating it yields CASSSFPGTSGTDTQYF.

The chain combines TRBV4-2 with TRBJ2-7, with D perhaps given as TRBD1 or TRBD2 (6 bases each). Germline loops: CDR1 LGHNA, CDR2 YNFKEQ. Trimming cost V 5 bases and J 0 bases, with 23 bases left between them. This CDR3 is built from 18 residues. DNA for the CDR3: TGTGCCAGCAGCTTCTCCCGGGGGCGAAGCCTGAGCTCCTACGAGCAGTACTTC. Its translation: CASSFSRGRSLSSYEQYF.